This TCR beta chain was found in a study of cytomegalovirus exposure and HLA in healthy donors. V gave up 7 bases and J gave up 7 bases; unmatched junction bases: 7. The CDR3 length is 12 residues. Germline V gene sequence: CDR1 MNHEY, CDR2 SVGAGI. Both 60 Vbeta primers and 13 Jbeta primers went into the PCR. TCRdb's copy holds only in-frame clones and misses some; the assay was immunoSEQ multiplex PCR. Of 110,000 to 150,000 clones in the sample, 77% were seen once. The J gene is TRBJ2-7, the V gene TRBV6-5, with TRBD2 identical over 7 bases. Sample: PBMCs. The origin of this receptor is a male donor in good health and CMV-seronegative. The DNA of the CDR3 is TGTGCCAGCACCTCGCTAGCGGAGGAGCAGTACTTC. This gives the protein CASTSLAEEQYF.